Listed here are 14 T cell receptor beta chains from one sample, sequenced in a study of blood T cell repertoires in COVID-19. Clones were read by immunoSEQ multiplex PCR, and TCRdb kept only the in-frame ones, dropping some. The table includes around 370,000 clones, 88% detected once. Sequencing was carried out using PBMCs or T cells enriched from blood (not recorded which). These receptors were taken from a woman between 18 and 29 years old who had recovered from COVID-19.

The chain carries TRBV9 and TRBJ2-3; 9 bases align to TRBD2. This CDR3 has 14 residues. Losses at the gene ends were 7 bases for V and 3 bases for J; bases not matched to a gene: 6. Germline loops: CDR1 SGDLS, CDR2 YYNGEE. This CDR3 reads CASCAGGQTDTQYF. CDR3 coding DNA: TGTGCCAGCTGCGCGGGGGGGCAAACAGATACGCAGTATTTT.

Notes on this clone: An end of the junction does not agree with germline; a read error may underlie this. The rearrangement links TRBV5-4 to TRBJ2-2, with 11 bases fitting TRBD2. In germline, CDR1 is SGHNT, CDR2 YYREEE (reference sequence). The CDR3 extends over 16 amino acids. DNA for the CDR3: TGTGCCAACAGCGTACTAGCGGGGGCCACTACGGGGGAGCTGTTTTTT. As protein: CANSVLAGATTGELFF.

The J gene is TRBJ1-1, the V gene TRBV29-1; TRBD1 aligns across 10 bases. Germline V CDR1 and CDR2: SQVTM, ANQGSEA. V shed 7 bases, J shed 5 bases, and the junction held 7 bases outside the gene matches. This CDR3 contains 13 residues. CDR3 in DNA: TGCAGCGGAGGGCGGGGACAGGGGACTGAAGCTTTCTTT. Translating gives CSGGRGQGTEAFF.

The sample holds one count of this clone. The chain joins TRBV2 to TRBJ2-3; D not certain. The CDR3 has 13 amino acids. Trimming pared 3 bases from V and 3 bases from J, leaving 7 bases between. The germline gives CDR1 SNHLY, CDR2 FYNNEI. The CDR3 sequence: CASSDLGTDTQYF. In nucleotides, the CDR3 is TGTGCCAGCAGTGACCTCGGGACAGATACGCAGTATTTT. The complete variable domain, with remaining parts taken from reference TRBV2 and TRBJ2-3, reads EPEVTQTPSHQVTQMGQEVILRCVPISNHLYFYWYRQILGQKVEFLVSFYNNEISEKSEIFDDQFSVERPDGSNFTLKIRSTKLEDSAMYFCASSDLGTDTQYFGPGTRLTVL.

The chain joins TRBV7-2 to TRBJ1-2, with no clear D. The V end lost 3 bases, the J end lost 3 bases, and 11 bases lay between the germline ends. The CDR3 is 14 amino acids. The germline CDR1 and CDR2 sequences are SGHTA and FQGNSA. The CDR3 DNA is TGTGCCAGCAGCTTCTCCGGGAGTGACTATGGCTACACCTTC. This gives the protein CASSFSGSDYGYTF.

This sequence joins TRBV13 and TRBJ1-3, with D perhaps matching TRBD1 (6 bases). V dropped 5 bases and J dropped 2 bases, with 13 bases sitting between them. The CDR3 extends over 15 amino acids. Germline V lookup: CDR1 PRHDT, CDR2 FYEKMQ (reference sequence). CDR3 bases: TGTGCCAGCAGCGGCCACAGGGTCGCTGGAAACACCATATATTTT. Encoded protein: CASSGHRVAGNTIYF.

V usage is TRBV7-9 and J usage is TRBJ1-5, with D possibly being TRBD1 (5 bases). Germline lookup yields CDR1 SEHNR and CDR2 FQNEAQ (reference sequence). Trimming pared 1 base from V and 5 bases from J, leaving 9 bases between. The CDR3 length is 14 residues. Here the CDR3 DNA reads TGTGCCAGCAGCTTAGAAGGCAGGGATCAGCCCCAGCATTTT. This gives the protein CASSLEGRDQPQHF.

The V gene is TRBV7-8, the J gene TRBJ2-3; 9 bases are shared with TRBD2. The CDR3 contains 14 residues. Looked up from germline, CDR1 is SGHVS and CDR2 is FQNEAQ. Trimming removed 5 bases from V and 3 bases from J; junction bases left unmatched: 3. CDR3 coding DNA: TGTGCCAGCAGCAGTAGCGGGAGAACAGATACGCAGTATTTT. Its protein is CASSSSGRTDTQYF.

The chain is built from TRBV5-1 and TRBJ2-3, with D maybe TRBD1 (6 bases). The CDR3 is 15 residues long. Germline CDR1 SGHRS, CDR2 YFSETQ. Trimming stripped 3 bases from V and 0 bases from J, with 11 bases between. The CDR3, as DNA: TGCGCCAGCAGCTATTGGGACATCAGCACAGATACGCAGTATTTT. Protein: CASSYWDISTDTQYF.

The chain links TRBV15 to TRBJ2-7, with 8 bases that match TRBD2. The germline gives CDR1 LNHNV, CDR2 YYDKDF (reference sequence). The trim removed 1 base at V and 3 bases at J, leaving 5 bases unmatched. The CDR3 length is 15 residues. The CDR3 sequence is CATSRGRGASYEQYF. Here the CDR3 DNA reads TGTGCCACCAGCAGAGGGCGGGGGGCTAGCTACGAGCAGTACTTC.

This chain connects TRBV21-1 to TRBJ2-1; no check of the table's D call, TRBD2, against the DNA was made. TRBV21-1 is a pseudogene locus. CDR3 length: 20 amino acids. DNA for the CDR3: TGTGCCAGCAGCACACCCCCTAAGCGGCCCCTTTGGTCACCTTACAATGAGCAGTTCTTC. It translates to CASSTPPKRPLWSPYNEQFF.

This chain connects TRBV27 to TRBJ2-7; D possibly corresponds to TRBD1 (7 bases). The germline V gene has CDR1 MNHEY and CDR2 SMNVEV (reference sequence). V dropped 3 bases and J dropped 4 bases, with 13 bases sitting between them. This CDR3 region has 14 residues. CDR3 nucleotide sequence: TGTGCCAGCAGTTTTTCCAGGGGGGCTTACGAGCAGTACTTC. This encodes CASSFSRGAYEQYF.

V and J are TRBV29-1 and TRBJ2-3; tentative D call: TRBD2 (5 bases). This CDR3 contains 17 residues. V gave up 4 bases and J gave up 2 bases, with 22 bases separating them. In germline, CDR1 is SQVTM, CDR2 ANQGSEA. The CDR3 region has the DNA TGCAGCGTTGTCTTGGTCGACTACCCACTTTACACAGATACGCAGTATTTT. Encoded protein: CSVVLVDYPLYTDTQYF.

The chain carries TRBV6-2 or TRBV6-3 and TRBJ2-5; TRBD1 agrees at 10 bases. In germline, CDR1 is MNHEY, CDR2 SVGEGT. This CDR3 region has 15 residues. The V gene end was trimmed by 5 bases and the J gene end by 4 bases; junction bases not matched to a gene: 7. The CDR3 bases are TGTGCCAGCAGTGGTAGACAGGGGGCAGGAGAGACCCAGTACTTC. Its translation: CASSGRQGAGETQYF.